Listed below are T cell receptor beta chains from one sample, sequenced in a study of T cells after yellow fever vaccination. TCRdb reanalysed the 5' RACE reads using MiXCR and keeps one entry per CDR3 protein. Of 180,000 or so distinct CDR3 sequences in the sample, approximately 9.9% are singletons; the top ten hold 30% to 45%. The sample was CD8+ T cells sorted from PBMCs, taken 15 days after the yellow fever booster vaccination. The origin of the receptors is a man younger than 35 who received the YFV17D yellow fever vaccine. CDR3s include the opening cysteine and the closing phenylalanine or tryptophan. D genes are given only for firm matches. The listing skips clone size in some rows; elsewhere it reads once, few, many or a size class.

abundance | j_gene | v_gene | len | d_gene | CDR3aa | CDR3nt
few | TRBJ2-5 | TRBV4-3 | 13 | TRBD2 | CASSGGSGETQYF | TGCGCCAGCAGCGGAGGTAGCGGGGAGACCCAGTACTTC
- | TRBJ2-2 | TRBV15 | 17 | TRBD1 | CATSILGTGGSGGELFF | TGTGCCACCAGCATTCTAGGGACAGGGGGCAGTGGCGGGGAGCTGTTTTTT
few | TRBJ2-2 | TRBV7-9 | 16 | TRBD2 | CASSIRLAANTGELLF | TGTGCCAGCAGCATTCGACTAGCGGCAAACACCGGGGAGCTGCTTTTT
few | TRBJ2-5 | TRBV29-1 | 13 | - | CSVEVGEAETQYF | TGCAGCGTTGAGGTTGGGGAGGCAGAGACCCAGTACTTC
few | TRBJ2-1 | TRBV6-5 | 14 | - | CASSPQWRGNEQFF | TGTGCCAGCAGTCCGCAGTGGAGGGGCAATGAGCAGTTCTTC
- | TRBJ1-5 | TRBV19 | 15 | TRBD1 | CASSQSSRGHQPQHF | TGTGCCAGTTCTCAAAGCTCCAGGGGGCATCAGCCCCAGCATTTT
few | TRBJ1-6 | TRBV28 | 12 | - | CASSLGGTALHF | TGTGCCAGCAGTTTAGGGGGTACGGCCCTCCACTTT
- | TRBJ1-2 | TRBV7-9 | 16 | - | CASSSVLGTGTGGYTF | TGTGCCAGCAGCTCTGTGCTTGGGACCGGGACTGGGGGCTACACCTTC
few | TRBJ1-6 | TRBV20-1 | 14 | TRBD1 | CSARDETGASPLHF | TGCAGTGCTAGAGATGAGACAGGGGCTTCACCCCTCCACTTT
many | TRBJ2-7 | TRBV4-3 | 17 | TRBD2 | CASSQSASGQSSYEQYF | TGCGCCAGCAGCCAATCGGCTAGCGGGCAAAGCTCCTACGAGCAGTACTTC
few | TRBJ1-1 | TRBV6-6 | 15 | TRBD1 | CASSWGTGPNTEAFF | TGTGCCAGCAGTTGGGGGACAGGTCCGAACACTGAAGCTTTCTTT